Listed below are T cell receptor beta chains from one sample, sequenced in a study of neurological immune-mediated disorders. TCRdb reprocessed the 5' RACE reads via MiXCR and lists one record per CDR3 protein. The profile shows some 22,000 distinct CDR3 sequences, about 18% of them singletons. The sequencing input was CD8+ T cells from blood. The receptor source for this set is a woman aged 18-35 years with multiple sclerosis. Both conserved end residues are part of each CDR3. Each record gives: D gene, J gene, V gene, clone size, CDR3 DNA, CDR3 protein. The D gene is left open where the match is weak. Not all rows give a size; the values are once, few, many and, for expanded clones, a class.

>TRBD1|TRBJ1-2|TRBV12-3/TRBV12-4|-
TGTGCCAGCAGTCCCGGACAGGGAATAAGGGGCTACACCTTC
CASSPGQGIRGYTF
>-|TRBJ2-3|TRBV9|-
-
CASSIYLCSVEFTGASTDTQYF
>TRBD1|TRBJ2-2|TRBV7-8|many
TGTGCCAGCAGCCACAGGGGGCAGGACACCGGGGAGCTGTTTTTT
CASSHRGQDTGELFF
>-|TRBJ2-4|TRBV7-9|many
TGTGCCAGCAGCACCCTTCGCAACTCTCTAGCCAAAAACATTCAGTACTTC
CASSTLRNSLAKNIQYF
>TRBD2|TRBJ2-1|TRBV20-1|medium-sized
TGCAGTGCCACCACTGACTCTAGCGGGAGATGGTCCTACAATGAGCAGTTCTTC
CSATTDSSGRWSYNEQFF
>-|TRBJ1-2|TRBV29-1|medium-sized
TGCAGCGTTAGGGCAGACTATGGCTACACCTTC
CSVRADYGYTF
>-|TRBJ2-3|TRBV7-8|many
TGTGCCACCCTCAGGGCAGATACGCAGTATTTT
CATLRADTQYF
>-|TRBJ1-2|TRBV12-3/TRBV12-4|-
TGTGCCAGCAGCACGGGGACTCGCCGGGGTGGCTACACCTTC
CASSTGTRRGGYTF
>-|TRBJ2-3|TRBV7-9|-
TGTGCCAGCAGCTGGATGAGGGGTGATACGCAGTATTTT
CASSWMRGDTQYF
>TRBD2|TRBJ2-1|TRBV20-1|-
TGCAGTGCTAGGGGAGGTAGCGGGGGTAAGAATGAGCAGTTCTTC
CSARGGSGGKNEQFF
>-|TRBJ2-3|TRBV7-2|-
TGTGCCAGCAGGAGGACGAGTAGCACAGATACGCAGTATTTT
CASRRTSSTDTQYF
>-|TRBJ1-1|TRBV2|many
TGTGCCAGCAGTGAATTCCCAGTGTGGCAGGGTGAAGCTTTCTTT
CASSEFPVWQGEAFF
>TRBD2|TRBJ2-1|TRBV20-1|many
TGCAGTGCTTGGACTAGTGGCGCGCAGTTCTTC
CSAWTSGAQFF
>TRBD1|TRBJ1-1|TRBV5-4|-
TGTGCCAGCAGTTCCGGGACAGGGGCCATCACTGAAGCTTTCTTT
CASSSGTGAITEAFF
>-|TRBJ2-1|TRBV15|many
TGTGCCACCAGCACCCGAACACCTAGCTCCTACAATGAGCAGTTCTTC
CATSTRTPSSYNEQFF
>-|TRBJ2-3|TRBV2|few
TGTGCCAGCAGTGAACTGGGACTCTCTAACACAGATACGCAGTATTTT
CASSELGLSNTDTQYF
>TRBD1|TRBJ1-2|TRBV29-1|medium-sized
TGCAGCGTTGGGGGGCTACCGGGACAGAGAGCTGGCTACACCTTC
CSVGGLPGQRAGYTF
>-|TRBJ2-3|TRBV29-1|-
TGCAGCTCAGAGACCGGGGCTCTCACAGATACGCAGTATTTT
CSSETGALTDTQYF
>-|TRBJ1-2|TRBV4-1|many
TGCGCCAGCAGCCAAGATCTAGGGACTGTTAACTACACCTTC
CASSQDLGTVNYTF
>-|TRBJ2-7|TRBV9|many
TGTGCCAGCAGCGTAGGGGCTAACGAGCAGTACTTC
CASSVGANEQYF
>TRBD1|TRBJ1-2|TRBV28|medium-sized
TGTGCCAGCAGTCTCCAGGGGGGGGCCGACTTC
CASSLQGGADF
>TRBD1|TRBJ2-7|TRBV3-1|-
TGTGCCAGCAGACGGACAGGGGTTTTCGAGCAGTACTTC
CASRRTGVFEQYF
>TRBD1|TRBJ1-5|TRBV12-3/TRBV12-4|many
TGTGCCAGCAGTTTGGGGACAGCGAATAGCAATCAGCCCCAGCATTTT
CASSLGTANSNQPQHF
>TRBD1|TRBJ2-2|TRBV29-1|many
TGCAGCGTCCGACAGGGAGCCGGGGAGCTGTTTTTT
CSVRQGAGELFF
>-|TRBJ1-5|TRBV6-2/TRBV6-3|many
TGTGCCAGCAGAGCGGACGGAAGCAATCAGCCCCAGCATTTT
CASRADGSNQPQHF
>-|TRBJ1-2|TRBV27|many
TGTGCCAGCAGTTTATCGGGACAAACCTATGGCTACACCTTC
CASSLSGQTYGYTF
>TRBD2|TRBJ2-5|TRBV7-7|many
TGTGCTAGCAGCTTACGGTTAGCGGGGGGGCCTGAGGAGACCCAGTACTTC
CASSLRLAGGPEETQYF
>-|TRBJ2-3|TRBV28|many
TGTGCCAGCAGTTTTATTCGGGGCCTAAGCACAGATACGCAGTATTTT
CASSFIRGLSTDTQYF
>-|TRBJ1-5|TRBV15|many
TGTGCCACCAACGAGGAGAGGCGCAATCAGCCCCAGCATTTT
CATNEERRNQPQHF